Presented here are 24 T cell receptor beta chains from one specimen sequenced in a study of identical twins. TCRdb redid the calling of the 5' RACE reads with MiXCR, one entry per CDR3 protein. The data show around 650,000 distinct CDR3 sequences, about 7.1% seen once. These data are also associated with another study on yellow fever vaccine responses in identical twins.

Sequenced sample: PBMCs. The origin of the receptors is a woman between 18 and 29 years old in good health.

This clonotype was found many times. The J gene is TRBJ2-1, the V gene TRBV3-1, with D possibly TRBD2 on 5 matching bases. The CDR3 sequence is 13 residues long. Trimming pared 2 bases from V and 8 bases from J, leaving 10 bases between. Germline lookup yields CDR1 LGHDT and CDR2 YNNKEL (reference sequence). The CDR3 here is CASSQRSADEQFF. The CDR3 DNA reads as TGTGCCAGCAGCCAACGTTCAGCGGATGAGCAGTTCTTC.

This chain connects TRBV6-1 to TRBJ1-5; D is unclear. The CDR3 totals 16 residues. V was pared by 6 bases and J by 0 bases, with 15 bases between. Germline loops: CDR1 MNHNS, CDR2 SASEGT. For the CDR3, the DNA is TGTGCCAGCAGCCCCTCGGACCCAAATAGCAATCAGCCCCAGCATTTT. Protein product: CASSPSDPNSNQPQHF.

This clonotype was seen repeatedly, ten times or more. One end of the junction varies from germline; a read error may be responsible. The J gene is TRBJ1-6, the V gene TRBV4-1; D possibly corresponds to TRBD1 (6 bases). This CDR3 has 16 residues. CDR1 is MGHRA and CDR2 is YSYEKL in the germline V gene. The DNA for the CDR3 is TGCGCCAGCAGTCAAGACGGACAGCTCAGGGATTCACCCCTCCACTTT. Its protein product is CASSQDGQLRDSPLHF.

V gene TRBV3-1 combines with J gene TRBJ2-2; D might be TRBD1 (5 bases). Trimming left V 3 bases short and J 2 bases short, with 13 bases between. Germline CDR1 is LGHDT and CDR2 is YNNKEL (reference sequence). The CDR3 sequence is 16 residues long. This CDR3 is CASSHWQGHNTGELFF. The CDR3, as DNA: TGTGCCAGCAGCCATTGGCAGGGCCATAACACCGGGGAGCTGTTTTTT.

This clonotype has only a few counts. The rearrangement links TRBV20-1 to TRBJ2-7; 10 positions agree with TRBD2. CDR1 is DFQATT and CDR2 is SNEGSKA in the germline V gene (reference sequence). The junction had 7 bases not matched to a gene; V was cut back by 3 bases and J by 8 bases. The CDR3 loop spans 13 amino acids. The CDR3 loop is CSARLAGALKQYF. The CDR3 nucleotides are TGCAGTGCTAGGCTAGCGGGAGCTTTAAAGCAGTACTTC.

This chain uses TRBV12-3 or TRBV12-4 with TRBJ1-1, with a possible D match to TRBD1 (5 bases). This CDR3 is built from 14 residues. V was shortened by 4 bases and J by 4 bases, with 13 bases between the two germline ends. In DNA form, the CDR3 reads TGTGCCAGCAGTTCACTACCCGGGGGCACTGAAGCTTTCTTT. Translating gives CASSSLPGGTEAFF.

The chain links TRBV20-1 to TRBJ2-3; 13 bases are a match to TRBD2. The CDR3 consists of 16 residues. From germline, CDR1 is DFQATT and CDR2 SNEGSKA (reference sequence). Trimming took 5 bases from V and 3 from J; bases not matched to a gene: 8. The CDR3 coding sequence is TGCAGTGCTTACGGACTAGCGGGGGTTTTTACAGATACGCAGTATTTT. Protein: CSAYGLAGVFTDTQYF.

The CDR3 DNA sequence: TGCAGTGCCTCGACAGGGCCCAAAAACATTCAGTACTTC. Translation gives CSASTGPKNIQYF. This chain uses TRBV20-1 with TRBJ2-4; 7 nucleotides line up with TRBD1. The germline gives CDR1 DFQATT, CDR2 SNEGSKA (reference sequence). The CDR3 covers 13 residues. With 6 bases clipped from V and 2 bases from J, the junction kept 4 bases outside the gene matches.

This clonotype was detected a few times. The rearrangement uses TRBV5-5 and TRBJ2-3; TRBD2 aligns across 8 bases. Germline V CDR1 and CDR2: SGHKS, YYEKEE (reference sequence). There are 17 residues in the CDR3. The J segment lost 8 bases and the V segment lost 0 bases, leaving 14 bases of the junction unmatched. For the CDR3, the DNA is TGTGCCAGCAGCTTGGCCGAAGGGCTAGCGGGTTTAGGTACGCAGTATTTT. This encodes CASSLAEGLAGLGTQYF.

This CDR3 is CASSQDLSSSYNEQFF. CDR3 bases: TGTGCCAGCAGCCAAGATTTGTCCAGCTCCTACAATGAGCAGTTCTTC. The V gene is TRBV3-1, the J gene TRBJ2-1, with no clear D. V was trimmed by 0 bases and J by 0 bases, leaving 9 bases between them. The CDR3 runs 16 residues. From germline, CDR1 is LGHDT and CDR2 YNNKEL (reference sequence).

This clonotype was found many times. The chain is built from TRBV5-1 and TRBJ1-3, with D maybe TRBD1 (6 bases). Deletions cut 2 bases from V and 8 bases from J, with 14 bases between. Germline lookup yields CDR1 SGHRS and CDR2 YFSETQ. This CDR3 has 14 amino acids. CDR3 nucleotide sequence: TGCGCCAGCAGCTTAGGACAGCCCGGGGACACCATATATTTT. This gives the protein CASSLGQPGDTIYF. Supplemented by reference TRBV5-1 and TRBJ1-3, the full variable domain reads KAGVTQTPRYLIKTRGQQVTLSCSPISGHRSVSWYQQTPGQGLQFLFEYFSETQRNKGNFPGRFSGRQFSNSRSEMNVSTLELGDSALYLCASSLGQPGDTIYFGEGSWLTVV.

This clonotype appeared a few times. The chain combines TRBV2 with TRBJ2-1, with 15 bases fitting TRBD2. V lost 2 bases, J lost 0 bases, and 14 bases stayed unmatched. The CDR3 extends over 22 amino acids. Germline CDR1 SNHLY, CDR2 FYNNEI. CDR3 bases: TGTGCCAGCAGTGAACAAACATCCCGGACTAGCGGGGGGGCTGTCTCCTACAATGAGCAGTTCTTC. This encodes CASSEQTSRTSGGAVSYNEQFF. Variable domain in full (rest from reference TRBV2 and TRBJ2-1): EPEVTQTPSHQVTQMGQEVILRCVPISNHLYFYWYRQILGQKVEFLVSFYNNEISEKSEIFDDQFSVERPDGSNFTLKIRSTKLEDSAMYFCASSEQTSRTSGGAVSYNEQFFGPGTRLTVL.

This clonotype has a count of ten or more. V gene TRBV7-8 combines with J gene TRBJ2-1; 9 bases match TRBD1. The CDR3 runs to 16 residues. Germline trimming cut 5 bases from V and 2 bases from J; bases unmatched to any gene: 7. From germline, CDR1 is SGHVS and CDR2 FQNEAQ. This CDR3 is CASSPARDRAYNEQFF. As DNA, the CDR3 is TGTGCCAGCAGCCCTGCCCGGGACAGGGCCTACAATGAGCAGTTCTTC.

The table lists this clonotype with many counts. The CDR3 DNA sequence: TGTGCCAGCCACTCCGGGGAGCTGTTTTTT. Amino acids: CASHSGELFF. The chain has TRBV12-3 or TRBV12-4 and TRBJ2-2; no clear D gene. The CDR3 totals 10 residues. Trimming took 8 bases from V and 6 from J, leaving 4 bases between them.

This clonotype was recorded many times. V and J are TRBV7-9 and TRBJ1-1; D uncertain. Trimming removed 2 bases at V and 2 bases at J, with 9 bases between. The CDR3 length is 14 residues. Germline CDR1 is SEHNR and CDR2 is FQNEAQ (reference sequence). The CDR3 DNA reads TGTGCCAGCAGCTTATTACAGCACAACACTGAAGCTTTCTTT. This sequence encodes CASSLLQHNTEAFF.

This clonotype came up a few times. The chain uses TRBV6-1 and TRBJ1-1, with D hard to call. The germline CDR1 and CDR2 sequences are MNHNS and SASEGT. The CDR3 consists of 15 residues. The V and J ends lost 6 bases and 0 bases respectively, with 14 bases between them. The CDR3 loop is CASRAGGVVNTEAFF. For the CDR3, the DNA is TGTGCCAGCAGGGCGGGTGGGGTAGTGAACACTGAAGCTTTCTTT.

The table lists this clonotype with a few counts. J is TRBJ2-3 and V is TRBV2; D is possibly TRBD2 (5 bases). CDR3 length: 16 amino acids. Trimming took 4 bases from V and 1 from J, leaving 15 bases between them. Looked up from germline, CDR1 is SNHLY and CDR2 is FYNNEI. CDR3 nucleotides: TGTGCCAGCAGTGTTCTAGCTCGAGCGGGCACAGATACGCAGTATTTT. Protein product: CASSVLARAGTDTQYF.

This clonotype came up many times. The chain is built from TRBV10-3 and TRBJ2-7; tentatively, D is TRBD1 (6 bases). The CDR3 is 14 residues long. The V gene's germline CDR1 is ENHRY and CDR2 SYGVKD. V was clipped by 6 bases and J by 1 base, with 13 bases between them. DNA of the CDR3: TGTGCCATCAGGGAGCAGGGGAGTTCCTACGAGCAGTACTTC. The encoded protein is CAIREQGSSYEQYF.

This chain joins TRBV12-3 or TRBV12-4 and TRBJ1-6; D ambiguous. The CDR3 extends over 14 amino acids. V lost 3 bases, J lost 7 bases, and 10 bases lay in between. CDR3 amino acids: CASSFLGQNSPLHF. The DNA for the CDR3 is TGTGCCAGCAGTTTTTTGGGTCAGAATTCACCCCTCCACTTT.

The rearrangement uses TRBV25-1 and TRBJ1-2; 7 nucleotides agree with TRBD1. Germline V gene data show CDR1 as MGHDK and CDR2 as SYGVNS. This CDR3 contains 16 residues. Unmatched junction bases numbered 12, after V lost 1 base and J lost 7 bases. The CDR3 sequence: CASSESGWQGGGGYTF. CDR3 in DNA: TGTGCCAGCAGTGAATCGGGGTGGCAGGGGGGCGGTGGCTACACCTTC.

This clonotype was counted at least ten times. The chain couples TRBV27 to TRBJ1-6, with D hard to call. V was cut by 3 bases and J by 5 bases, with 14 bases left in between. Per germline, CDR1 MNHEY and CDR2 SMNVEV (reference sequence). The length of the CDR3 is 16 residues. DNA for the CDR3: TGTGCCAGCAGTTTGAGGGCCTACCAGGATAATTCACCCCTCCACTTT. This gives the protein CASSLRAYQDNSPLHF.

The V gene is TRBV5-1, the J gene TRBJ2-7, with no clear D. CDR3 size: 13 residues. Germline values: CDR1 SGHRS, CDR2 YFSETQ. V lost 3 bases, J lost 3 bases, and 10 bases lay in between. The chain's CDR3 is CASSSPTHYEQYF. CDR3 nucleotides: TGCGCCAGCAGCTCTCCGACACACTACGAGCAGTACTTC.

This clonotype was recorded at least ten times. The chain links TRBV12-3 or TRBV12-4 to TRBJ2-7; D unresolved. The V and J ends lost 5 bases and 2 bases respectively, with 16 bases between them. The CDR3 runs 15 residues. The CDR3 DNA sequence: TGTGCCAGCAGTCCTTCCGGGTCCCCCCCCTACGAGCAGTACTTC. This gives the protein CASSPSGSPPYEQYF.

This clonotype was seen many times. The J gene is TRBJ2-7, the V gene TRBV29-1, with 11 bases identical to TRBD2. Germline V CDR1 and CDR2: SQVTM, ANQGSEA. This CDR3 has 18 amino acids. Trimming removed 7 bases from V and 0 bases from J; junction bases left unmatched: 17. The CDR3 bases are TGCAGCGACAGGACTAGCGGGCACGATACCCCGAGCTCCTACGAGCAGTACTTC. This translates into CSDRTSGHDTPSSYEQYF.